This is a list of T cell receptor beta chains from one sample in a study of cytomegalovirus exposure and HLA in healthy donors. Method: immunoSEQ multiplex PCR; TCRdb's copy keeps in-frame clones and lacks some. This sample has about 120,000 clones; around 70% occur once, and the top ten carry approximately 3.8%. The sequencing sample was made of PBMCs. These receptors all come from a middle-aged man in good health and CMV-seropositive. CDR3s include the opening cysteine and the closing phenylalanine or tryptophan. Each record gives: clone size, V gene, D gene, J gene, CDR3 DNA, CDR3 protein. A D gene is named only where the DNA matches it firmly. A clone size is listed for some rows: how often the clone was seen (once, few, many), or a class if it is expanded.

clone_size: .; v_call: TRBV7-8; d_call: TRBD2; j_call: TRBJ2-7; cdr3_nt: TGTGCCAGCAGCGTCACTAGCGGGGTCTACGAGCAGTACTTC; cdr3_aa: CASSVTSGVYEQYF
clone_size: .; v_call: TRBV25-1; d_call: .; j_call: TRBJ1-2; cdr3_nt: TGTGCCAGCAGTAGGGGGATTGGCTACACCTTC; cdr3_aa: CASSRGIGYTF
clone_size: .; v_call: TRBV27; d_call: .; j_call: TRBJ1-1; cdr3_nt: TGTGCCAGCAGGACACTCGACGGGGGTGAAGCTTTCTTT; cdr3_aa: CASRTLDGGEAFF
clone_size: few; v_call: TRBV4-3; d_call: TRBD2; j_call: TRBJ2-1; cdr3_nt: TGCGCCAGCAGCCCCCAGAATAGCGGGTTCTACAATGAGCAGTTCTTC; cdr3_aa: CASSPQNSGFYNEQFF
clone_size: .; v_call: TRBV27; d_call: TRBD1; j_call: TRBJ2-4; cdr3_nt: TGTGCCAGCACAAACGACAGGGTTGATCAGTACTTC; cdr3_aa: CASTNDRVDQYF
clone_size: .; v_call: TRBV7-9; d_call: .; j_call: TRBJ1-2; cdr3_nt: TGTGCCAGCAGCGGCCAATGGACAGACTCTGGCTACACCTTC; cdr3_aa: CASSGQWTDSGYTF
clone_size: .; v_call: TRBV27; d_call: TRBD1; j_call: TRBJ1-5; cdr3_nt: TGTGCCAGCAGTCCATTGACAGGGATTGGTGATGGCAATCAGCCCCAGCATTTT; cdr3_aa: CASSPLTGIGDGNQPQHF
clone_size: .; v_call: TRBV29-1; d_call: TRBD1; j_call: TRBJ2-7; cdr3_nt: TGCAGCGTGCCCGGGACAGGGGGTGAGCAGTACTTC; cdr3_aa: CSVPGTGGEQYF
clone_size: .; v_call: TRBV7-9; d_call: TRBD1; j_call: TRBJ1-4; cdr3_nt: TGTGCCAGCAGCGTTACTCCAGGGGGTTTTGAAAAACTGTTTTTT; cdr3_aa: CASSVTPGGFEKLFF
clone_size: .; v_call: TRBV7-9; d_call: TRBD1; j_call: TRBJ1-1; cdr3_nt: TGTGCCAGCAGCTCGACAGGGGGTGGGTACGCTTTCTTT; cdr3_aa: CASSSTGGGYAFF
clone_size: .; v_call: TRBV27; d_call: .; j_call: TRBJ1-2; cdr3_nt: TGTGCCAGCAGTTTTAGAGAGACGGGGCAGGGAGGCTATGGCTACACCTTC; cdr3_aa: CASSFRETGQGGYGYTF
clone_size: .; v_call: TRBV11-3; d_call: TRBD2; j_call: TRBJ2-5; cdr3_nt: TGTGCCAGCAGCTTAACTAGCGGGGGGCAAGAGACCCAGTACTTC; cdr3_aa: CASSLTSGGQETQYF
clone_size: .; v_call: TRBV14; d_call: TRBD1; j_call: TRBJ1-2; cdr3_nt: TGTGCCAGCAGCCAAAAACAGGGGTCCCTCTATGGCTACACCTTC; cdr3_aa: CASSQKQGSLYGYTF
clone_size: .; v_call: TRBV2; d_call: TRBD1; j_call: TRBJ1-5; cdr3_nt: TGTGCCAGCAGGAGGACAGGGAATCAGCCCCAGCATTTT; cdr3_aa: CASRRTGNQPQHF
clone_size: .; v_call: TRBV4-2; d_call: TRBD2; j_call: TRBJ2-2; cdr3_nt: TGTGCCAGCAGCCAAGCGTCTTCAAGCGGGGGGTTGAACACCGGGAAGCTGTTTTTT; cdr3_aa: CASSQASSSGGLNTGKLFF
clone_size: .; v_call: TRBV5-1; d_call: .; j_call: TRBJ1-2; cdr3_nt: TGCGCCAGCAGCTTGGCCGGGAGGAGCGGCTACACCTTC; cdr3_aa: CASSLAGRSGYTF
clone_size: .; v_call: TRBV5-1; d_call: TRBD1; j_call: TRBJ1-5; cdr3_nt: TGCGCCAGCAGCAAGGACAGGGGGTCCAATCAGCCCCAGCATTTT; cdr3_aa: CASSKDRGSNQPQHF
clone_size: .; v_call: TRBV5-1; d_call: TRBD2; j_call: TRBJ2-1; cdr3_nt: TGCGCCAGCAGCTTGGGGGGGAGGGGAGTTAACAATGAGCAGTTCTTC; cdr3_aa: CASSLGGRGVNNEQFF
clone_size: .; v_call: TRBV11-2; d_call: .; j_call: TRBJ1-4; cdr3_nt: TGTGCCAGCAGCTTAGATCGGGGGGCGCGGGAAAAACTGTTTTTT; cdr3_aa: CASSLDRGAREKLFF
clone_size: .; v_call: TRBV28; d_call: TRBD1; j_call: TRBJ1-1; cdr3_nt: TGTGCCAGCAGTCCCAGTATGGGACAGGCGAACACTGAAGCTTTCTTT; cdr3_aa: CASSPSMGQANTEAFF
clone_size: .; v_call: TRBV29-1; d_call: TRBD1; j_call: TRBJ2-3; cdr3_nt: TGCAGCGTGAACAGGGGGCAAAACACAGATACGCAGTATTTT; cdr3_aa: CSVNRGQNTDTQYF
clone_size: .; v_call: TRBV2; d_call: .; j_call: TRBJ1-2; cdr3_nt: TGTGCCAGCAGTGACACTTCTTCCTATGGCTACACCTTC; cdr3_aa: CASSDTSSYGYTF
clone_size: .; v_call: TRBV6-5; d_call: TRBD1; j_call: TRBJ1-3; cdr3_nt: TGTGCCAGCAGTTCTACAGGGGGAGGAAACACCATATATTTT; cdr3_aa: CASSSTGGGNTIYF
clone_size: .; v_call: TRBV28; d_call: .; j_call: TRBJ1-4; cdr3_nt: TGTGCCAGCAGTTCCTCGAGGACAGTCTTTAATGAAAAACTGTTTTTT; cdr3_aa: CASSSSRTVFNEKLFF
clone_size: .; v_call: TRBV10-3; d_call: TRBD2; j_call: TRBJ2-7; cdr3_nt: TGTGCCATCAGTGAGTCGCAAGCGGGGCCCTACGAGCAGTACTTC; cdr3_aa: CAISESQAGPYEQYF
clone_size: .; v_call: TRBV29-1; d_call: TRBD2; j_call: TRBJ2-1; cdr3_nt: TGCAGCGTTGGTCGGGGGGATTACAATGAGCAGTTCTTC; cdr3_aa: CSVGRGDYNEQFF
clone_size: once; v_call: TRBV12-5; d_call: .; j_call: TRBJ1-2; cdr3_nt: TGTGCTAGTGGGCCCGACGACAAAAACTATGGCTACACCTTC; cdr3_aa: CASGPDDKNYGYTF
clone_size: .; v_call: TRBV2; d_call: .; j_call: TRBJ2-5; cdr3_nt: TGTGCCAGCAGTCGGACAGTTACAGACGTGGAGACCCAGTACTTC; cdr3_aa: CASSRTVTDVETQYF
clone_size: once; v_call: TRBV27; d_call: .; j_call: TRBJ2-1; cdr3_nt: TGTGCCAGCAGCCGTCCCGAGGATGAGCAGTTCTTC; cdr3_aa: CASSRPEDEQFF
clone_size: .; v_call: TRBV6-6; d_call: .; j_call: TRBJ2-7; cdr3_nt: TGTGCCAGCAGTCCCCGGGGCTACGAGCAGTACTTC; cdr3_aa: CASSPRGYEQYF
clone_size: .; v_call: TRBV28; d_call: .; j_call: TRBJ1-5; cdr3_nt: TGTGCCAGCAGTCCGTCGGGTTATAGCAATCAGCCCCAGCATTTT; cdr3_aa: CASSPSGYSNQPQHF
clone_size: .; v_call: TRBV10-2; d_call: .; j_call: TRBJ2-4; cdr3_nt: TGCGCCAGCAGTGAGTCCCGAGCCCAAGCCAAAAACATTCAGTACTTC; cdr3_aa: CASSESRAQAKNIQYF
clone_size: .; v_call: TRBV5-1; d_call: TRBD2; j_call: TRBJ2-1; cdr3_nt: TGCGCCAGCAGCCAAGGGACTAGCGGGGGGGCCGGTAATGAGCAGTTCTTC; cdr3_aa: CASSQGTSGGAGNEQFF
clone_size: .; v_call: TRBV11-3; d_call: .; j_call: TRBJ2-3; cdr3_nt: TGTGCCAGCAGCTTAGATCGCGGCTCCACAGATACGCAGTATTTT; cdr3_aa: CASSLDRGSTDTQYF
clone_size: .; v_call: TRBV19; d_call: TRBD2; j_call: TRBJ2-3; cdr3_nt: TGTGCCAGTAGCCGCTGGGCTAGCGGGAGCCCAGATACGCAGTATTTT; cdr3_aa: CASSRWASGSPDTQYF
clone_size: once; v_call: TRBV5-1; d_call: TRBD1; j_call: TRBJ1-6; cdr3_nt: TGCGCCAGCAGCCTGGGACAGGGGGCGGGTTCACCCCTCCACTTT; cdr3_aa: CASSLGQGAGSPLHF
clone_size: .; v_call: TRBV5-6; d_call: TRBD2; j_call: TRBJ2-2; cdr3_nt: TGTGCCAGCAGCTTGGAAAGGGGAGGGGCCGGGGAGCTGTTTTTT; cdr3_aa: CASSLERGGAGELFF
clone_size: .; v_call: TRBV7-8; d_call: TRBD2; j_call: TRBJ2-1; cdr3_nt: TGTGCCAGCAGAGAGGGGACTAGTCTGGCGAATGAGCAGTTCTTC; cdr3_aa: CASREGTSLANEQFF
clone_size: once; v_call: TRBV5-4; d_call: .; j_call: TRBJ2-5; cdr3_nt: TGTGCCAGCAGCTTTCAGGGGACCGGAGAGACCCAGTACTTC; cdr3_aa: CASSFQGTGETQYF
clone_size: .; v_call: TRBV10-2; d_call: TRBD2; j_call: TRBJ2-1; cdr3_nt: TGCGCCAGCAGTGGTCTCGGCGGGAGGAGGGATGAGCAGTTCTTC; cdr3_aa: CASSGLGGRRDEQFF
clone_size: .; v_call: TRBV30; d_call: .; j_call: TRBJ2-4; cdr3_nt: TGTGCCTTACAGGAGCAGGTGGGCATTCAGTACTTC; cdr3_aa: CALQEQVGIQYF
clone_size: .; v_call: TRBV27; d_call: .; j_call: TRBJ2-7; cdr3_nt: TGTGCCAGCAGTTTAGGGCTGCCCTACGAGCAGTACTTC; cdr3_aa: CASSLGLPYEQYF
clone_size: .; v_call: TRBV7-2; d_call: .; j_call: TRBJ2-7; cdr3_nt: TGTGCCAGCAGCTTAGACGGTTTTCGAGGCTACGAGCAGTACTTC; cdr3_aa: CASSLDGFRGYEQYF